The 10 T cell receptor beta chains reported below all come from one sample, sequenced in a study of cytomegalovirus exposure and HLA in healthy donors. Primers for the PCR totalled 60 Vbeta and 13 Jbeta. TCRdb's table, derived via immunoSEQ multiplex PCR, lists solely in-frame clones and lacks some. The sample's table shows about 190,000 clones. Sequenced material: PBMCs. These TCRs come from a man aged 25-45 years in good health and CMV-seronegative.

V gene TRBV19 combines with J gene TRBJ1-3; a possible D gene is TRBD1 (5 bases). The CDR3 sequence is 14 residues long. Trimming removed 3 bases from V and 0 bases from J, with 6 bases in between. Germline CDR1 and CDR2: LNHDA and SQIVND (reference sequence). The CDR3, as DNA: TGTGCCAGTAGTATTACAGGCTCTGGAAACACCATATATTTT. It yields the protein CASSITGSGNTIYF.

J is TRBJ1-5 and V is TRBV9; tentatively, D is TRBD1 (5 bases). CDR1 and CDR2 from the germline V gene are SGDLS and YYNGEE. There are 15 residues in the CDR3. V shed 3 bases and J shed 0 bases, with 10 bases lying between them. DNA of the CDR3: TGTGCCAGCAGCGCAGGGTTGTATAGCAATCAGCCCCAGCATTTT. It specifies CASSAGLYSNQPQHF.

In nucleotides, the CDR3 is TGTGCCAGCAGTGAACCGGGAGGGGGCACAGATACGCAGTATTTT. This encodes CASSEPGGGTDTQYF. V usage is TRBV6-1 and J usage is TRBJ2-3, with 8 positions matching TRBD2. CDR1 and CDR2 (germline): MNHNS, SASEGT. There are 15 residues in the CDR3. J gave up 1 base and V 2 bases, and 2 bases lay outside the gene matches.

This CDR3 is CASRRQVESPLHF. The CDR3 region has the DNA TGTGCCAGCAGACGACAGGTGGAATCACCCCTCCACTTT. The J gene is TRBJ1-6, the V gene TRBV6-5; D might be TRBD1 (6 bases). V was shortened by 6 bases and J by 10 bases, with 13 bases between the two germline ends. The CDR3 has 13 residues. Germline V gives CDR1 MNHEY, CDR2 SVGAGI.

The chain employs TRBV2 and TRBJ1-1; no reliable D call. Germline V CDR1 and CDR2: SNHLY, FYNNEI. With 6 bases removed from V and 4 bases from J, the gap between germline ends came to 6 bases. The CDR3 runs 11 residues. CDR3 in amino acids: CASRVSTEAFF. The CDR3 DNA sequence: TGTGCCAGCAGAGTCAGCACTGAAGCTTTCTTT.

The CDR3 here is CASSQDSRGGYNEQFF. The CDR3 DNA reads as TGCGCCAGCAGCCAAGATTCGCGGGGGGGCTACAATGAGCAGTTCTTC. J is TRBJ2-1 and V is TRBV4-3; 9 nucleotides match TRBD2. Germline values: CDR1 LGHNA, CDR2 YSLEER. The CDR3 is made up of 16 amino acids. V lost 0 bases and J lost 3; bases outside the gene matches: 3.

The gene calls are TRBV5-1 and TRBJ2-3, with D tentatively TRBD1 (6 bases). This CDR3 is 14 amino acids long. The V gene's germline CDR1 is SGHRS and CDR2 YFSETQ. Trimming removed 4 bases at V and 3 bases at J, with 12 bases between. This chain's CDR3 is CASSPVQGTDTQYF. CDR3 sequence (DNA): TGCGCCAGCAGCCCCGTTCAGGGGACAGATACGCAGTATTTT.

The rearrangement links TRBV9 to TRBJ1-4; the D gene is possibly TRBD1 (5 bases). The CDR3 runs 17 residues. Germline values: CDR1 SGDLS, CDR2 YYNGEE. Trimming left V 0 bases short and J 0 bases short, with 12 bases between. DNA for the CDR3: TGTGCCAGCAGCGTAGCCGGGGGGGTAGCAACTAATGAAAAACTGTTTTTT. Amino acids: CASSVAGGVATNEKLFF.

The rearrangement joins TRBV27 to TRBJ1-1; a weak D match, TRBD1 (5 bases). Germline-derived CDR1 and CDR2 are MNHEY and SMNVEV (reference sequence). The V end lost 0 bases, the J end lost 5 bases, and 19 bases lay between the germline ends. CDR3 size: 17 residues. Here the CDR3 DNA reads TGTGCCAGCAGTTTATCGGGACCTCGGGGAGGAGGAACTGAAGCTTTCTTT. Protein sequence: CASSLSGPRGGGTEAFF.

V and J are TRBV11-3 and TRBJ1-5, with a tentative D call TRBD1 (6 bases). The germline CDR1 and CDR2 sequences are SGHNT and YENEEA. CDR3 size: 13 residues. V shed 5 bases and J shed 7 bases, with 12 bases lying between them. The CDR3, as DNA: TGTGCCAGCAGCGCCCGGGGGGGCCAGCCCCAGCATTTT. This gives the protein CASSARGGQPQHF. The entire variable domain, with the rest obtained from reference TRBV11-3 and TRBJ1-5, is as follows: EAGVVQSPRYKIIEKKQPVAFWCNPISGHNTLYWYLQNLGQGPELLIRYENEEAVDDSQLPKDRFSAERLKGVDSTLKIQPAELGDSAVYLCASSARGGQPQHFGDGTRLSIL.